Listed below are T cell receptor beta chains from one sample, sequenced in a study of blood T cell repertoires in COVID-19. Sequenced by immunoSEQ multiplex PCR; TCRdb stores in-frame clones only, minus some. The sample has about 130,000 clones; about nine tenths are singletons. The sequencing input was peripheral blood. These receptors were taken from a woman between 65 and 79 years old with COVID-19, enrolled during active disease. Both conserved end residues are part of each CDR3. D genes are given only for firm matches. Size is omitted from some rows. Given values are once, few, many or a class for expanded clones.

cdr3_nt | cdr3_aa | j_call | v_call | clone_size | d_call
TGTGCCAGCAGCTTTAGCGCGGGGGCCTTGATCTACGAGCAGTACTTC | CASSFSAGALIYEQYF | TRBJ2-7 | TRBV5-4 | medium-sized | NA
TGTGCCAGCAGCTTAGTATCGTCAGGGAAAGCCTACGAGCAGTACTTC | CASSLVSSGKAYEQYF | TRBJ2-7 | TRBV7-9 | once | NA
TGTGCCAGCAGTTTATTATGGAGGAGAAACTCCTACAATGAGCAGTTCTTC | CASSLLWRRNSYNEQFF | TRBJ2-1 | TRBV28 | NA | NA
TGTGCCAGCAGTCTAGAGACAGGGACCCCCTATAATTCACCCCTCCACTTT | CASSLETGTPYNSPLHF | TRBJ1-6 | TRBV28 | NA | TRBD1
TGTGCCAGCAGTTACTCGATGGAGGTCAACACTGAAGCTTTCTTT | CASSYSMEVNTEAFF | TRBJ1-1 | TRBV6-2/TRBV6-3 | few | NA
TGTGCCAGCAGCCACGACAGCGGGGGTGACGAAAAACTGTTTTTT | CASSHDSGGDEKLFF | TRBJ1-4 | TRBV28 | NA | NA
TGTGCCAGCAGCCCAAGGGACAGGGGGCATTTCTATGGCTACACCTTC | CASSPRDRGHFYGYTF | TRBJ1-2 | TRBV11-2 | once | TRBD1
TGTGCCAGCAGTGGGGGACTAGCGGGGGACATCTACGAGCAGTACTTC | CASSGGLAGDIYEQYF | TRBJ2-7 | TRBV6-1 | once | TRBD2
TGTGCCAGCAGTTTCAGGGGGGCTAGGGAAGAGACCCAGTACTTC | CASSFRGAREETQYF | TRBJ2-5 | TRBV28 | NA | NA
TGTGCCAGCAGAGGACAGACCACCGGGGAGCTGTTTTTT | CASRGQTTGELFF | TRBJ2-2 | TRBV7-7 | NA | NA
TGTGCCAGTAGGGACAATCGGGCATATAATTCACCCCTCCACTTT | CASRDNRAYNSPLHF | TRBJ1-6 | TRBV19 | once | NA
TGTGCCAGTAGTGACGGGACAGCTTCGCGGGAGACCCAGTACTTC | CASSDGTASRETQYF | TRBJ2-5 | TRBV19 | NA | TRBD1
TGCAGCGTTGATACAGACGAAGCTTTCTTT | CSVDTDEAFF | TRBJ1-1 | TRBV29-1 | NA | NA
TGTGCCAGCAGCTTAGGGACAGGGAGGAACAATGAGCAGTTCTTC | CASSLGTGRNNEQFF | TRBJ2-1 | TRBV7-9 | NA | TRBD1
TGTGCCAGCAGCCAACCGGGGGGCAACACTAACTATGGCTACACCTTC | CASSQPGGNTNYGYTF | TRBJ1-2 | TRBV4-2 | NA | NA
TGTGCCAGCAGCTTGGGGGCAGGGGGGCTATACGAGCAGTACTTC | CASSLGAGGLYEQYF | TRBJ2-7 | TRBV5-4 | NA | NA
TGTGCCAGCAGCCCCCTGGGAGAATACAATGAGCAGTTCTTC | CASSPLGEYNEQFF | TRBJ2-1 | TRBV7-9 | NA | NA
TGTGCCAGCGGGGAAGGCGCGGGGGGCTACACCTTC | CASGEGAGGYTF | TRBJ1-2 | TRBV7-9 | NA | NA
TGTGCCAGCAACCCCGGGACAGGGATTGGAGGCTACACCTTC | CASNPGTGIGGYTF | TRBJ1-2 | TRBV3-1/TRBV3-2 | once | TRBD1
TGCGCCAGCAGCTTAAGCGGGGGGGCGACAGATACGCAGTATTTT | CASSLSGGATDTQYF | TRBJ2-3 | TRBV5-1 | once | TRBD2